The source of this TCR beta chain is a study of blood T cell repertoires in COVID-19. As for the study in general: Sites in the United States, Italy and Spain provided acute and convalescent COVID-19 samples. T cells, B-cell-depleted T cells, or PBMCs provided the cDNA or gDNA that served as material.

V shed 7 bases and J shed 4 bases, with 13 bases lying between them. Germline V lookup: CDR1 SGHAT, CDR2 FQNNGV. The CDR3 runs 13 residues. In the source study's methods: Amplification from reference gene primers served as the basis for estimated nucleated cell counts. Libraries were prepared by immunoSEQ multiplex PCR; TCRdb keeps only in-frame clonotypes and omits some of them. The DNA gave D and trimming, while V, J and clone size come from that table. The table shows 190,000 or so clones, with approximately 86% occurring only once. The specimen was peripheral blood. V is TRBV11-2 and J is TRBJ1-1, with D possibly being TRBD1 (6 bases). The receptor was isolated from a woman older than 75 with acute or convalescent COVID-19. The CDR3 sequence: CASKVEGGTEAFF. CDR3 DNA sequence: TGTGCCAGCAAGGTTGAAGGGGGCACTGAAGCTTTCTTT.